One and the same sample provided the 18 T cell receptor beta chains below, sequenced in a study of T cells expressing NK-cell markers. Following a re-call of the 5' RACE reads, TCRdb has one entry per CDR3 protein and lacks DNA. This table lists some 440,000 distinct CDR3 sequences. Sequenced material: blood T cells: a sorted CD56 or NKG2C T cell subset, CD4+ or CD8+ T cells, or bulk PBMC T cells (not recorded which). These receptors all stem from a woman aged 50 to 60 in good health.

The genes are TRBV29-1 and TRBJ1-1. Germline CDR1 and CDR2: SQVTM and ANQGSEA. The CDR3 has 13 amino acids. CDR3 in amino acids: CSVELRMNTEAFF. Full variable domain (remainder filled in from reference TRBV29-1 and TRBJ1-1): SAVISQKPSRDICQRGTSLTIQCQVDSQVTMMFWYRQQPGQSLTLIATANQGSEATYESGFVIDKFPISRPNLTFSTLTVSNMSPEDSSIYLCSVELRMNTEAFFGQGTRLTVV.

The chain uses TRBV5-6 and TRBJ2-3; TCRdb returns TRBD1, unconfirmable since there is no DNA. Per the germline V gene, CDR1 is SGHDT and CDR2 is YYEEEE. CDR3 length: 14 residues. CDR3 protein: CASSVVQGADTQYF.

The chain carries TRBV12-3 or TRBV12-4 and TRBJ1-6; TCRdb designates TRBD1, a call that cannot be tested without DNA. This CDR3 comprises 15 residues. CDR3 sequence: CASSPPIGDNSPLHF.

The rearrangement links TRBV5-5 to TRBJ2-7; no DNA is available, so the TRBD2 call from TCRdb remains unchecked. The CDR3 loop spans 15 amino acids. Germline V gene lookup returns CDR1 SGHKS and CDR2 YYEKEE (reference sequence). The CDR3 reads CASSRGGVQDYEQYF.

Here the CDR3 reads CASGAGPNEKLFF. The gene calls are TRBV5-1 and TRBJ1-4; the D call from TCRdb, TRBD1, cannot be confirmed without DNA. The germline V gene encodes CDR1 SGHRS and CDR2 YFSETQ. CDR3 size: 13 residues.

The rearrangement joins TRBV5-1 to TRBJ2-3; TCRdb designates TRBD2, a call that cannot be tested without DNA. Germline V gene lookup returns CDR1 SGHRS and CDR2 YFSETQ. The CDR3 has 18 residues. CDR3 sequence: CASSLASSGMGAQYTQYF.

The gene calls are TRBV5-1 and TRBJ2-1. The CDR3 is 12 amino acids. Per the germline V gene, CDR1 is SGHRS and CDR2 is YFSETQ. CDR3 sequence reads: CASSFASNEQFF.

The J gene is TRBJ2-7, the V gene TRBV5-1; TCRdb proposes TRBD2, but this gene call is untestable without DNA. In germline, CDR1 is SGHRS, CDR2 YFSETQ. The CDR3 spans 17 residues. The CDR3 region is CASSFTGTSGIHYEQYF.

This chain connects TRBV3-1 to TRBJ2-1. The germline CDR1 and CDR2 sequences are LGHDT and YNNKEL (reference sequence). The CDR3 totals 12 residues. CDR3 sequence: CASSLTVDEQFF.

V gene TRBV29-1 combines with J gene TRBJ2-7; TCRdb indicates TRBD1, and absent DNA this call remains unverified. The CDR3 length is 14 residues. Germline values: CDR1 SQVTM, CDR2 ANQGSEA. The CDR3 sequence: CSVGFTGDTYEQYF.

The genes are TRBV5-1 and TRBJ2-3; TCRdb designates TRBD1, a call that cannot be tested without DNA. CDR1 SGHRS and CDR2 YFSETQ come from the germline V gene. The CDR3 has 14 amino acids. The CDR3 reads CASSSEGRLDTQYF. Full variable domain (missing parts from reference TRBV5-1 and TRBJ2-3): KAGVTQTPRYLIKTRGQQVTLSCSPISGHRSVSWYQQTPGQGLQFLFEYFSETQRNKGNFPGRFSGRQFSNSRSEMNVSTLELGDSALYLCASSSEGRLDTQYFGPGTRLTVL.

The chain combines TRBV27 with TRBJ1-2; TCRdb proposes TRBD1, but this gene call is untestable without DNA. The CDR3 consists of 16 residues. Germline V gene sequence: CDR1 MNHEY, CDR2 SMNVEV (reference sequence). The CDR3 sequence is CASSSPLRGRFYGYTF.

The CDR3 region is CASSLGGRGAYNEQFF. J is TRBJ2-1 and V is TRBV11-3; the TCRdb call, TRBD1, lacks DNA for checking. The CDR3 runs 16 residues. The germline V gene has CDR1 SGHNT and CDR2 YENEEA.

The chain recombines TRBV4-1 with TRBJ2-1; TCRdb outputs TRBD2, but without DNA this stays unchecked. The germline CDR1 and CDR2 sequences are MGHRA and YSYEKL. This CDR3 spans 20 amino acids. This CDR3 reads CASSQAVRGELAAIRDEQFF.

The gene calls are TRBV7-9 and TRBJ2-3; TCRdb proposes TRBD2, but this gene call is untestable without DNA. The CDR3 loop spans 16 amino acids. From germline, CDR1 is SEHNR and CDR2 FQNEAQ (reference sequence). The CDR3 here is CASGETSGSPTDTQYF. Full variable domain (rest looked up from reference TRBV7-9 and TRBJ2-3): DTGVSQNPRHKITKRGQNVTFRCDPISEHNRLYWYRQTLGQGPEFLTYFQNEAQLEKSRLLSDRFSAERPKGSFSTLEIQRTEQGDSAMYLCASGETSGSPTDTQYFGPGTRLTVL.

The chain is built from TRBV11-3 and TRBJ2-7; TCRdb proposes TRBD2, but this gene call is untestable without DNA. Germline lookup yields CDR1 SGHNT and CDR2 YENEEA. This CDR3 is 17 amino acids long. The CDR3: CASSPFGTSGRSYEQYF.

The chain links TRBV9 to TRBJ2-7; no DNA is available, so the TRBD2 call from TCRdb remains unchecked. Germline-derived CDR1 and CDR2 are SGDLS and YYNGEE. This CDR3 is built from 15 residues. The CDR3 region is CASSVFGLPAGEQYF.

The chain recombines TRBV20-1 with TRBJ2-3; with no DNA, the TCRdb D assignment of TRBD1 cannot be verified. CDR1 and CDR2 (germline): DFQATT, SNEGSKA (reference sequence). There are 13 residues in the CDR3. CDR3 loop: CSARASPWDTQYF.